A single sample is the source of the 5 T cell receptor beta chains below, sequenced in a study of tissue T cells after allogeneic stem cell transplantation. Described time point: mouse harvest day 7 after allogeneic transplant. Each mouse received 10^7 T-cell-depleted marrow cells plus 10^6 splenic CD5+ T cells by tail vein. TCRdb's copy holds only in-frame clones and misses some; the assay was immunoSEQ multiplex PCR. The data contain about 6,600 clones, approximately 51% of them singletons. The sample was lymph node tissue. Receptors were obtained from a female BALB/c mouse given C57BL/6 T cells with graft-versus-host disease after an allogeneic hematopoietic cell transplant.

A word on this clone: All gene names here are mouse names. The CDR3 goes on 1 residue after the read ends, and that part is filled in from the germline J gene. This chain joins TRBV12-1 and TRBJ2-7; no firm D call. The germline gives CDR1 SGHSN, CDR2 HYEKVE. Trimming took 0 bases from V and 6 from J, leaving 8 bases between them. The CDR3 runs to 12 residues. The sequenced CDR3 bases are TGTGCCAGCTCTCTCAGAGAGGTTGAACAGTAC. Its translation is CASSLREVEQY. In full, the CDR3 reads CASSLREVEQYF. The entire variable domain, with the rest obtained from reference TRBV12-1 and TRBJ2-7, is as follows: DSGVVQSPRHIIKEKGGRSVLTCIPISGHSNVVWYQQTLGKELKFLIQHYEKVERDKGFLPSRFSVQQFDDYHSEMNMSALELEDSAMYFCASSLREVEQYFGPGTRLTVL.

With respect to this clone: Mouse germline and gene names are used. Read coverage stops 1 residue before the CDR3 terminus; the germline J gene supplies the remainder. The rearrangement joins TRBV3 to TRBJ1-1, with D perhaps matching TRBD1 (5 bases). Germline CDR1 and CDR2: SNHLY and FYNGKV (reference sequence). V lost 5 bases and J lost 8, with 9 bases in between. The CDR3 is 11 amino acids. The CDR3 sequence: CASSIRQEVFF. The CDR3 bases that were read are TGTGCCAGCAGCATTAGACAGGAAGTCTTC.

This clone was picked up one time. Gene names are mouse gene names. The read ends 1 residue early relative to the CDR3; the germline J gene fills the gap. V is TRBV4 and J is TRBJ2-4; 13 bases agree with TRBD2. Germline V gene data show CDR1 as LGHDT and CDR2 as YNNKQL (reference sequence). The CDR3 has 14 amino acids. V shed 5 bases, J shed 8 bases, and the junction held 4 bases outside the gene matches. Partial CDR3 DNA: TGTGCCAGCAGCCGGACTGGGGGGGCAACCACCTTGTAC. It specifies CASSRTGGATTLY. The full CDR3 reads CASSRTGGATTLYF. The entire variable domain, with the rest obtained from reference TRBV4 and TRBJ2-4, is as follows: ETAVFQTPNYHVTQVGNEVSFNCKQTLGHDTMYWYKQDSKKLLKIMFSYNNKQLIVNETVPRRFSPQSSDKAHLNLRIKSVEPEDSAVYLCASSRTGGATTLYFGAGTRLSVL.

As regards this clone: Genes here carry mouse names. Coverage ceases 1 residue before the CDR3 finishes, and the germline J gene fills in the end. The V call is TRBV3, the J call TRBJ2-4; D gene unclear. Germline V gene data show CDR1 as SNHLY and CDR2 as FYNGKV (reference sequence). The length of the CDR3 is 14 residues. Trimming removed 5 bases from V and 0 bases from J, with 9 bases in between. This CDR3 reads CASSPTPSQNTLYF. Partial CDR3 DNA: TGTGCCAGCAGCCCAACACCTAGTCAAAACACCTTGTAC.

This clone has more than one count but fewer than ten. Gene names follow the mouse nomenclature. The CDR3 end falls 1 residue outside the read, so it is completed with the germline J gene. This chain links TRBV26 with TRBJ2-7, with 8 bases matching TRBD1. Per germline, CDR1 KGHPV and CDR2 FQNQEV (reference sequence). The CDR3 totals 12 residues. V dropped 6 bases and J dropped 7; count of bases not matched to a gene: 5. The CDR3 sequence is CASSRTGREQYF. The CDR3 bases that were read are TGTGCCAGCAGCCGGACAGGGCGGGAACAGTAC.